This is a list of T cell receptor beta chains from one sample in a study of T cell repertoires in cytomegalovirus infection. Via MiXCR, TCRdb re-called the reads, giving one row per CDR3 protein. The sample includes tens of thousands of distinct CDR3 sequences, about 18% seen only once; the top ten take around 67%. The antigens of these receptors remain unknown. Specimen: CD8+ T cells from cultured PBMCs, collected from culture after CMV antigen stimulation. Receptor source: a human donor in good health (CMV status not recorded). Some clones in this sample may be carry-over from other donors' samples. CDR3s include the opening cysteine and the closing phenylalanine or tryptophan. D genes are given only for firm matches. Some rows mark clone size as missing; the rest say once, few, many or name a class of expanded clone.

CDR3 DNA | CDR3 protein | J gene | clone size | V gene | D gene
TGTGCCAGCAGCTTTTCACTGACGGGGACTAACTATGGCTACACCTTC | CASSFSLTGTNYGYTF | TRBJ1-2 | many | TRBV7-9 | .
TGTGCCAGCAGCTCGCAGGGGGCCCATCAGGTAGTGGATGAAAAACTGTTTTTT | CASSSQGAHQVVDEKLFF | TRBJ1-4 | few | TRBV7-6 | TRBD1
TGTGCCAGCAGCTTAGTTGGGACAGGGGGGGCCACTGAAGCTTTCTTT | CASSLVGTGGATEAFF | TRBJ1-1 | few | TRBV7-9 | TRBD1
TGTGCCAGCAGTTGGAAGGGTTCTGATTACAATGAGCAGTTCTTC | CASSWKGSDYNEQFF | TRBJ2-1 | few | TRBV6-5 | .
TGTGCCAGCAGCGCCGGTCGGACAGGTCGGAACGGGGAGCTGTTTTTT | CASSAGRTGRNGELFF | TRBJ2-2 | many | TRBV11-3 | TRBD1
TGCGCCAGCAGCCCACGGCTAGCGGGGGGAGAGACCCAGTACTTC | CASSPRLAGGETQYF | TRBJ2-5 | many | TRBV4-3 | TRBD2
TGCAGTGCTAGAGATGCGCAGGCAGGAAAGGTTTACGAGCAGTACTTC | CSARDAQAGKVYEQYF | TRBJ2-7 | few | TRBV20-1 | .
TGTGCCAGCAGTCCATACCTCAATCCGGGACTCGTGAACACAGATACGCAGTATTTT | CASSPYLNPGLVNTDTQYF | TRBJ2-3 | . | TRBV27 | .
TGTGCCAGCAGCACCGGACAATTTTCCACGGAGGGCTACACCTTC | CASSTGQFSTEGYTF | TRBJ1-2 | few | TRBV7-9 | .
TGTGCCAGCAGCTCCGCCCTCTACGAGCAGTACTTC | CASSSALYEQYF | TRBJ2-7 | few | TRBV7-2 | .
TGTGCCAGCAGCTCCAGGAGCTGGGCGTACGGTCCAGATGAGCAGTTCTTC | CASSSRSWAYGPDEQFF | TRBJ2-1 | few | TRBV7-8 | .
TGTGCCAGCAGTTTAGATCCTCTTGGATCCTCTAGCACAGATACGCAGTATTTT | CASSLDPLGSSSTDTQYF | TRBJ2-3 | . | TRBV12-3/TRBV12-4 | .
TGTGCCAGCAGTAATGGAAACACCATATATTTT | CASSNGNTIYF | TRBJ1-3 | . | TRBV27 | .
TGTGCCAGCAGCTTGTATCCGGGGACAGATACGCAGTATTTT | CASSLYPGTDTQYF | TRBJ2-3 | . | TRBV7-2 | .
TGTGCCACCGGGGGAGCTTACGAGCAGTACTTC | CATGGAYEQYF | TRBJ2-7 | . | TRBV10-3 | .
TGTGCCAGCAGCCCTTCCAATGATGAGCAGTTCTTC | CASSPSNDEQFF | TRBJ2-1 | . | TRBV7-2 | .
TGTGCCAGCAGCCACTCGCGGTCGGGGGCGCGTCTCTATGGCTACACCTTC | CASSHSRSGARLYGYTF | TRBJ1-2 | many | TRBV14 | .
TGTGCCAGCAGTACGTACACCGGGGAGCTGTTTTTT | CASSTYTGELFF | TRBJ2-2 | few | TRBV6-2/TRBV6-3 | .
TGTGCCAGCAGCTTAGGACACCCCTACGAGCAGTACTTC | CASSLGHPYEQYF | TRBJ2-7 | . | TRBV7-2 | .
TGTGCCAGCAGCCTCGGGGAGGGAGGCTACACCTTC | CASSLGEGGYTF | TRBJ1-2 | . | TRBV6-2/TRBV6-3 | .
TGCGCCAGCAGCTCAGCATCAGGGAACTATGGCTACACCTTC | CASSSASGNYGYTF | TRBJ1-2 | . | TRBV4-3 | .
TGTGCCAGCGGCCGGGGCTACAATCAGCCCCAGCATTTT | CASGRGYNQPQHF | TRBJ1-5 | many | TRBV6-5 | .